The sequence of this T cell receptor (beta chain) was determined in a study of cytomegalovirus exposure and HLA in healthy donors. Study-level information: Sequencing of about 179 million T cells in an earlier analysis found 100 million to 140 million unique TCR beta sequences.

The CDR3 loop spans 15 amino acids. V dropped 6 bases and J dropped 4 bases, with 18 bases sitting between them. The germline CDR1 and CDR2 sequences are LNHDA and SQIVND (reference sequence). Study results and caveats: Some V segments, including TRBV6-2 and TRBV6-3, were excluded as indistinguishable. Investigators reported 164 TCR beta chains as tied to cytomegalovirus.

This clone has just a few counts. As yet, its antigen is unknown. In the PCR, 60 Vbeta and 13 Jbeta primers were used. Clones were sequenced by immunoSEQ multiplex PCR, and TCRdb holds only the in-frame ones, with some missing. The table includes about 170,000 clones, around 74% detected once. This TCR derives from a female donor in good health and CMV-seronegative. The J gene is TRBJ1-2, the V gene TRBV19; a weak D match, TRBD1 (6 bases). Sequencing used PBMCs. The CDR3 is CASSLGVQGPYGYTF. Written as DNA, the CDR3 is TGTGCCAGTAGCCTCGGAGTACAGGGACCCTATGGCTACACCTTC.